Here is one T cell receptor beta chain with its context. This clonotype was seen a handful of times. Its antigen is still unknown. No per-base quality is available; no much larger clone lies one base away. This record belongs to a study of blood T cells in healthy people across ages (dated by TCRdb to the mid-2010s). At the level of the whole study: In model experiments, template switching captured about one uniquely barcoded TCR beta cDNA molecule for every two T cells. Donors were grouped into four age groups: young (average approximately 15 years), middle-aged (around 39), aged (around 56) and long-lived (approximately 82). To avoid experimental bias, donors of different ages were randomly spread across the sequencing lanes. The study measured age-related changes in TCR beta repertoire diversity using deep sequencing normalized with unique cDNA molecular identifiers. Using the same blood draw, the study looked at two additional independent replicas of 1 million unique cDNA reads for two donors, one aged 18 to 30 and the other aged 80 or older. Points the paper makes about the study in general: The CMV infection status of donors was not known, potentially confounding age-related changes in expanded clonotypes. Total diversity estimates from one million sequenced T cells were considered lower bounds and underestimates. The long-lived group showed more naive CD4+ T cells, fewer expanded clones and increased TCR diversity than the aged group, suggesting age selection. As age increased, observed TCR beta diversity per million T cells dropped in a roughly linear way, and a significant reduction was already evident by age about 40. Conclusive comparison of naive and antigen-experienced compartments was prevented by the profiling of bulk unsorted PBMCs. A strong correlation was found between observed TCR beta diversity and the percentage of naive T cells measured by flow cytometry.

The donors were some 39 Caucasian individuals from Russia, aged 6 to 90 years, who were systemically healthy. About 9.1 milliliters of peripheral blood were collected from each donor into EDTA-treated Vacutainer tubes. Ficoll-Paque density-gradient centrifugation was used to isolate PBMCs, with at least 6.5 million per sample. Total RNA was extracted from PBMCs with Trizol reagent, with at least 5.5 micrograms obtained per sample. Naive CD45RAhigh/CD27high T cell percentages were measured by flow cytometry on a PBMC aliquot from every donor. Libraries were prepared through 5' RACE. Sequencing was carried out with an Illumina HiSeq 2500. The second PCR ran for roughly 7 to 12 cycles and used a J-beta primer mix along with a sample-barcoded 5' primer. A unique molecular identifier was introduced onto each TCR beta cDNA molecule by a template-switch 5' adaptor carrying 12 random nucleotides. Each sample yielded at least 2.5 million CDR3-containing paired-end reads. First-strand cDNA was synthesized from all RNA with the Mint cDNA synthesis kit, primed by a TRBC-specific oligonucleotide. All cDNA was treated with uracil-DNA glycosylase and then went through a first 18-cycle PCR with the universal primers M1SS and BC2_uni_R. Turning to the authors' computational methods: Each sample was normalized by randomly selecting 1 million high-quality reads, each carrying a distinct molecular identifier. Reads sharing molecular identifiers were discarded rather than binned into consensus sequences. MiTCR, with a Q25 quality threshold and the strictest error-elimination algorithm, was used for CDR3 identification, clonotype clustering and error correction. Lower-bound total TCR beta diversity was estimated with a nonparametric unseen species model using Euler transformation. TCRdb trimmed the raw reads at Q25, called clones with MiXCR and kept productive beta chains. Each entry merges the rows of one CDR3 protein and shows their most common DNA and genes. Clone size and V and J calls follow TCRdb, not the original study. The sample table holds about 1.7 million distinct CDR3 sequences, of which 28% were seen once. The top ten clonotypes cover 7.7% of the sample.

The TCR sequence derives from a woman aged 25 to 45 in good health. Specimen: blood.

The CDR3 corresponds to CASSDNSEQYF. The sequenced DNA is TGTGCCAGCAGTGATAATAGCGAGCAGTACTTC. Recombination joined TRBV6-5 with TRBJ2-7; no D gene is confidently identified. CDR1 MNHEY and CDR2 SVGAGI are derived from the germline V gene. From the cysteine up to the phenylalanine, the CDR3 has a length of 11 residues. Here the CDR3 DNA is all that survives: 33 bases in frame from base 1. The trim is 5 bases for V and 6 bases for J, with a gap of 8 bases between the germline ends.